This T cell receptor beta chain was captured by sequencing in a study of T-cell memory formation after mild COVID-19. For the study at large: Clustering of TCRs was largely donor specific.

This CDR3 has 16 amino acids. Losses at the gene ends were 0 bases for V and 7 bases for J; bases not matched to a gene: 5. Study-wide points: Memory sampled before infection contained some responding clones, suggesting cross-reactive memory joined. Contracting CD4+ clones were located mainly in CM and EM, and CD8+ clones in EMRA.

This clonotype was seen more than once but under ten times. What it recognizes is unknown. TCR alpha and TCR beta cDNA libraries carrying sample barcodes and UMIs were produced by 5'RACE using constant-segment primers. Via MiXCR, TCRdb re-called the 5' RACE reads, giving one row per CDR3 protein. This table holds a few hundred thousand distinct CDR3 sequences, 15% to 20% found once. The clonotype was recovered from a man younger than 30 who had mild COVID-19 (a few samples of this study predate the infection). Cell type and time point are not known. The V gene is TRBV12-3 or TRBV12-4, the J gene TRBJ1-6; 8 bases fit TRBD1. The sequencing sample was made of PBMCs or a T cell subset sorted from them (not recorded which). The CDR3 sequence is CASSLAGQGGNSPLHF. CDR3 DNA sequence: TGTGCCAGCAGTTTAGCCGGACAGGGAGGAAATTCACCCCTCCACTTT.